This T cell receptor (beta chain) was observed in a study of cytotoxic CD8 clonotypes in ibrutinib-treated CLL. Across the study: By median roughly 69 months, about 12 had progressed and about 15 stayed remitted; responses had been 2 complete and roughly 25 partial. Following treatment for a median approximately 12 months, range 6 to 36, response samples were then taken.

Points on this clone: Its antigen remains unidentified.

CDR1 is MGHRA and CDR2 is YSYEKL in the germline V gene. Trimming took off 3 bases at V and 0 bases at J, with 18 bases between the two ends. The CDR3 is made up of 17 amino acids. Study results and limitations: Higher circulating CD8+ T-cell counts strongly accompanied higher baseline clonality, above age-matched healthy donors.

Using immunoSEQ multiplex PCR, the repertoire was profiled, and TCRdb retains in-frame clones only, with some absent. The sample gives roughly 20,000 clones, 74% of which show up once; approximately 27% is in the top ten. The sample in question was PBMCs, obtained before ibrutinib treatment. The chain recombines TRBV4-1 with TRBJ2-7, with D maybe TRBD2 (5 bases). This TCR derives from a human donor with chronic lymphocytic leukemia. The CDR3 nucleotides are TGCGCCAGCAGCCAGCTACCGAGTGGTGGGAGCTCCTACGAGCAGTACTTC. It encodes CASSQLPSGGSSYEQYF.